This T cell receptor (beta chain) is from a study of memory CD4+ T cells and cytomegalovirus serostatus. General study results and limits: Suggested: most of the CMV-linked TCR signature lies in CD4+ memory cells. CD4+ memory repertoires contained 67 of 164 reported CMV TCRbeta sequences.

Single viable CD3+CD4+CD8-CD45RO+ cells were sorted as the memory CD4+ T cells. CMV serostatus came from serum IgG against pp150, pp28, p38, p52. This clone was recorded a few times. Its antigen remains unidentified. Some clones are missing from TCRdb's copy, which holds only in-frame ones; the method was immunoSEQ multiplex PCR. The table has 56,000 or so clones, less than 85% seen once; the top ten hold 0.53%. The source material was memory CD4+ T cells from blood. The TCR sequence derives from an adult in good health and CMV-seronegative. Some clones in this sample may be carry-over from other donors' samples.

The CDR3 DNA sequence: TGTGCCAGCAGCTTAGCAAGCCAATGGAACACTGAAGCTTTCTTT. Translating gives CASSLASQWNTEAFF. The chain is built from TRBV11-2 and TRBJ1-1; D is undetermined. Trimming shortened V by 1 base and J by 1 base, and 10 bases separated the two germline ends. CDR1 and CDR2 from the germline V gene are SGHAT and FQNNGV. This CDR3 contains 15 residues.